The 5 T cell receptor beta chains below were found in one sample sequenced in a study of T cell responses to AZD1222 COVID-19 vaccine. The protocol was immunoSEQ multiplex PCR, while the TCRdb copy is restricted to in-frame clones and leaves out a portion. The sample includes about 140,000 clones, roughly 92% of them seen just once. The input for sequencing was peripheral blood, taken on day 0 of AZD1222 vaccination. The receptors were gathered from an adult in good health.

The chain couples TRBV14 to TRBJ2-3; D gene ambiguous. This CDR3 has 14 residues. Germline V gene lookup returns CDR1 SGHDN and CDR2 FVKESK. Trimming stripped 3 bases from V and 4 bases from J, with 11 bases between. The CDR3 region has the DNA TGTGCCAGCAGCCACTGGTTTGGGTCAGATACGCAGTATTTT. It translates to CASSHWFGSDTQYF.

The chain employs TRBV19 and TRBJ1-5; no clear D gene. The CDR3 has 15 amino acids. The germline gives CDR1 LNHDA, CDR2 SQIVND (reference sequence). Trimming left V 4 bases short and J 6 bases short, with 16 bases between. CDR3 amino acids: CASSTEGGQFQPQHF. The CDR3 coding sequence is TGTGCCAGTAGTACCGAGGGAGGGCAATTTCAGCCCCAGCATTTT.

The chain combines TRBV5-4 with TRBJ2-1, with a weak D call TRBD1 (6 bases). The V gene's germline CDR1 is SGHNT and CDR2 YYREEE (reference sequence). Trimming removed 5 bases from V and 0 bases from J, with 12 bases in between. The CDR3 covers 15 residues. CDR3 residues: CASRRDRSSYNEQFF. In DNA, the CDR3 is TGTGCCAGCAGACGTGACAGGAGCTCCTACAATGAGCAGTTCTTC.

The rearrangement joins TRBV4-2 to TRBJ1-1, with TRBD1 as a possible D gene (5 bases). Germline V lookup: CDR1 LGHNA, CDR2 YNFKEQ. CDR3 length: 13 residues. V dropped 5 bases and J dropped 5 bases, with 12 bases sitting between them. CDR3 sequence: CASSSVRGTEAFF. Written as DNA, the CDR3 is TGTGCCAGCAGCTCCGTCCGGGGGACTGAAGCTTTCTTT.

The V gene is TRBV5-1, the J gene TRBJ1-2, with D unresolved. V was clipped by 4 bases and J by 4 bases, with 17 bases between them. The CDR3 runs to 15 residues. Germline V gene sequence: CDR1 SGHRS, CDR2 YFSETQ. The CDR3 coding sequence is TGCGCCAGCAGCCGGATGAGGGCCGAGGGCTATGGCTACACCTTC. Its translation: CASSRMRAEGYGYTF.